These 30 T cell receptor beta chains came from one sample sequenced in a study of blood T cell repertoires in COVID-19. Sequenced by immunoSEQ multiplex PCR; TCRdb stores in-frame clones only, minus some. The sample has 25,000 to 35,000 clones, around 90% seen once. The sequenced material came from peripheral blood. Source of these receptors: a man in his sixties with COVID-19, enrolled during active disease.

This clone has just one count. This chain links TRBV7-2 with TRBJ2-1, with TRBD2 identical over 13 bases. V dropped 3 bases and J dropped 3; count of bases not matched to a gene: 5. This CDR3 has 17 residues. Germline lookup yields CDR1 SGHTA and CDR2 FQGNSA. The CDR3 DNA reads as TGTGCCAGCAGCTTGCCACTAGCGGGAGGGGTCTACAATGAGCAGTTCTTC. It yields the protein CASSLPLAGGVYNEQFF.

The chain carries TRBV24-1 and TRBJ2-3; 11 nucleotides agree with TRBD2. The J segment lost 4 bases and the V segment lost 4 bases, leaving 9 bases of the junction unmatched. Germline CDR1 reads KGHDR; CDR2 reads SFDVKD. The CDR3 length is 17 residues. The CDR3 here is CATSDTTLAGGPDTQYF. For the CDR3, the DNA is TGTGCCACCAGTGACACCACCCTAGCGGGAGGTCCAGATACGCAGTATTTT.

This clone appeared once. This sequence joins TRBV19 and TRBJ2-1; TRBD1 is a possible D gene (6 bases). The germline gives CDR1 LNHDA, CDR2 SQIVND (reference sequence). Trimming took off 4 bases at V and 0 bases at J, with 19 bases between the two ends. The CDR3 has 18 residues. The CDR3 is CASSRAGAPLSSYNEQFF. Here the CDR3 DNA reads TGTGCCAGTAGTAGGGCAGGGGCGCCACTTAGCTCCTACAATGAGCAGTTCTTC.

The chain carries TRBV2 and TRBJ2-5, with 7 bases fitting TRBD1. Trimming cost V 8 bases and J 5 bases; bases outside gene matches: 17. This CDR3 region has 16 residues. In germline, CDR1 is SNHLY, CDR2 FYNNEI. The CDR3 DNA follows: TGTGCCAGCGTAGAACTACCGGGACAGAATAGGGAGACCCAGTACTTC. As protein: CASVELPGQNRETQYF.

V gene TRBV5-1 combines with J gene TRBJ2-7, with TRBD2 matching over 7 bases. The CDR3 extends over 16 amino acids. Germline CDR1 is SGHRS and CDR2 is YFSETQ. The J segment lost 1 base and the V segment lost 0 bases, leaving 7 bases of the junction unmatched. The CDR3 reads CASSLAPGLGSYEQYF. Here the CDR3 DNA reads TGCGCCAGCAGCTTGGCTCCAGGACTAGGGTCCTACGAGCAGTACTTC.

The chain joins TRBV18 to TRBJ2-1; 9 positions agree with TRBD1. V shed 3 bases, J shed 7 bases, and the junction held 13 bases outside the gene matches. Germline V lookup: CDR1 KGHSH, CDR2 LQKENI. This CDR3 comprises 17 residues. CDR3 coding DNA: TGTGCCAGCTCACCCCTACTTACGGGACAGGGAGCGAATGAGCAGTTCTTC. It encodes CASSPLLTGQGANEQFF.

The V call is TRBV7-2, the J call TRBJ1-2, with 10 bases aligning to TRBD1. The CDR3 has 14 amino acids. V was pared by 5 bases and J by 8 bases, with 8 bases of the junction left unmatched. Per the germline V gene, CDR1 is SGHTA and CDR2 is FQGNSA. The CDR3 is CASSPGQGVRGYTF. The CDR3 coding sequence is TGTGCCAGCAGCCCAGGACAGGGGGTGCGGGGCTACACCTTC.

J is TRBJ1-1 and V is TRBV4-1, with D possibly TRBD1 on 6 matching bases. V was shortened by 1 base and J by 11 bases, with 17 bases between the two germline ends. CDR3 length: 14 amino acids. Germline assignment: CDR1 MGHRA and CDR2 YSYEKL. CDR3 amino acids: CASSQATGPLRAFF. The CDR3, as DNA: TGCGCCAGCAGCCAAGCTACAGGGCCCCTACGGGCTTTCTTT.

The chain couples TRBV6-1 to TRBJ2-7, with 7 nucleotides matching TRBD2. CDR1 and CDR2 (germline): MNHNS, SASEGT. The CDR3 length is 18 residues. Germline trimming cut 0 bases from V and 3 bases from J; bases unmatched to any gene: 14. The CDR3 coding sequence is TGTGCCAGCAGTGAAGCGAGCGTCACCGGGACTATAGTCTACGAGCAGTACTTC. Amino acid sequence: CASSEASVTGTIVYEQYF.

The chain joins TRBV6-5 to TRBJ2-2; the D gene is possibly TRBD2 (5 bases). Germline V gene sequence: CDR1 MNHEY, CDR2 SVGAGI. V was pared by 5 bases and J by 6 bases, with 7 bases between. The CDR3 extends over 12 amino acids. The DNA for the CDR3 is TGTGCCAGCAGTCCTAGCTCCGGGGAGCTGTTTTTT. This gives the protein CASSPSSGELFF.

The chain links TRBV5-6 to TRBJ1-4; D uncertain. The germline CDR1 and CDR2 sequences are SGHDT and YYEEEE. The CDR3 is 14 residues long. With 4 bases removed from V and 8 bases from J, the gap between germline ends came to 15 bases. In DNA, the CDR3 is TGTGCCAGCAGCCAGTCGGGAACCGGGGAAAAACTGTTTTTT. Its protein product is CASSQSGTGEKLFF.

The genes are TRBV7-9 and TRBJ2-2; 11 bases line up with TRBD2. V lost 5 bases, J lost 10 bases, and 9 bases stayed unmatched. Germline V lookup: CDR1 SEHNR, CDR2 FQNEAQ (reference sequence). This CDR3 is 15 amino acids long. CDR3 region: CASSVLSGRAPELFF. CDR3 DNA: TGTGCCAGCAGCGTTCTTAGCGGGAGGGCCCCGGAGCTGTTTTTT.

The genes are TRBV11-2 and TRBJ2-4, with 9 bases fitting TRBD1. Germline lookup yields CDR1 SGHAT and CDR2 FQNNGV. The junction had 3 bases not matched to a gene; V was cut back by 3 bases and J by 0 bases. The CDR3 extends over 16 amino acids. This CDR3 is CASSFQGQGAKNIQYF. Written as DNA, the CDR3 is TGTGCCAGCAGCTTTCAGGGACAGGGAGCCAAAAACATTCAGTACTTC.

The chain is built from TRBV19 and TRBJ2-2; 8 nucleotides align to TRBD2. Germline V gene lookup returns CDR1 LNHDA and CDR2 SQIVND (reference sequence). There are 15 residues in the CDR3. The V and J ends lost 11 bases and 2 bases, in that order; junction bases with no gene match: 10. CDR3 sequence (DNA): TGTGCCTCCTCCCAACTAGCGGTCAACACCGGGGAGCTGTTTTTT. Amino acid sequence: CASSQLAVNTGELFF.

About this clone: One end of the junction does not line up with germline, which may come from a read error. CDR3 sequence reads: CACSASYNEQFF. The DNA of the CDR3 is TGTGCCTGCAGTGCCAGCTACAATGAGCAGTTCTTC. The V call is TRBV30, the J call TRBJ2-1; D is ambiguous. CDR1 is GTSNPN and CDR2 is SVGIG in the germline V gene (reference sequence). CDR3 size: 12 residues.

V usage is TRBV10-3 and J usage is TRBJ1-1; TRBD1 matches at 8 bases. Germline V gene sequence: CDR1 ENHRY, CDR2 SYGVKD. CDR3 length: 13 amino acids. V shed 6 bases and J 4 bases; nucleotides not matched to a gene: 4. The DNA of the CDR3 is TGTGCCATCAGCATCACAGGGGGCACTGAAGCTTTCTTT. Protein product: CAISITGGTEAFF.

The gene calls are TRBV4-2 and TRBJ2-2; 7 bases map to TRBD2. V dropped 4 bases and J dropped 1; count of bases not matched to a gene: 3. The germline gives CDR1 LGHNA, CDR2 YNFKEQ. This CDR3 region has 15 residues. The DNA of the CDR3 is TGTGCCAGCAGCCCTAGCGGATTGAACACCGGGGAGCTGTTTTTT. Amino acids: CASSPSGLNTGELFF.

The V call is TRBV12-3 or TRBV12-4, the J call TRBJ2-5; tentatively, D is TRBD2 (5 bases). V lost 8 bases and J 3 bases, leaving 13 bases between the germline ends. This CDR3 is built from 13 residues. The CDR3 sequence is CASAGLPEETQYF. CDR3 nucleotides: TGTGCCAGCGCCGGACTTCCCGAAGAGACCCAGTACTTC.

The chain uses TRBV30 and TRBJ2-1; TRBD2 aligns across 14 bases. V was pared by 2 bases and J by 4 bases, with 4 bases of the junction left unmatched. This CDR3 is 16 amino acids long. The V gene's germline CDR1 is GTSNPN and CDR2 SVGIG (reference sequence). CDR3 nucleotides: TGTGCCTGGAGTTTGACTAGCGGGAGGGTGTACAATGAGCAGTTCTTC. It specifies CAWSLTSGRVYNEQFF.

The chain couples TRBV7-9 to TRBJ1-6; D is unclear. The CDR3 extends over 14 amino acids. Trimming removed 0 bases at V and 6 bases at J, with 6 bases between. Germline CDR1 reads SEHNR; CDR2 reads FQNEAQ (reference sequence). The CDR3 region is CASSLAEVNSPLHF. The DNA for the CDR3 is TGTGCCAGCAGCTTAGCAGAGGTTAATTCACCCCTCCACTTT. The variable domain in full, completed from reference TRBV7-9 and TRBJ1-6, reads DTGVSQNPRHKITKRGQNVTFRCDPISEHNRLYWYRQTLGQGPEFLTYFQNEAQLEKSRLLSDRFSAERPKGSFSTLEIQRTEQGDSAMYLCASSLAEVNSPLHFGNGTRLTVT.

The chain couples TRBV5-6 to TRBJ2-7; D not resolved. V lost 1 base and J lost 4, with 9 bases in between. The CDR3 loop spans 13 amino acids. From germline, CDR1 is SGHDT and CDR2 YYEEEE. This chain's CDR3 is CASSLPLGYEQYF. DNA of the CDR3: TGTGCCAGCAGCTTGCCCCTCGGGTACGAGCAGTACTTC.

This rearrangement joins TRBV5-1 to TRBJ2-3; 16 bases are shared with TRBD2. V trimming: 0 bases; J trimming: 2 bases; junction bases outside the gene matches: 3. Germline CDR1 reads SGHRS; CDR2 reads YFSETQ. This CDR3 region has 18 residues. CDR3 protein: CASSLAGTSGRATDTQYF. For the CDR3, the DNA is TGCGCCAGCAGCTTGGCCGGGACTAGCGGGAGGGCCACAGATACGCAGTATTTT.

V usage is TRBV19 and J usage is TRBJ1-2; the match to TRBD1 covers 7 bases. The V gene's germline CDR1 is LNHDA and CDR2 SQIVND (reference sequence). The CDR3 contains 14 residues. The V segment lost 1 base and the J segment 5 bases; nucleotides outside the gene matches: 4. The DNA for the CDR3 is TGTGCCAGTAGTATAGTGGGACAGAAATATGGCTACACCTTC. This gives the protein CASSIVGQKYGYTF. The whole variable domain, remainder taken from reference TRBV19 and TRBJ1-2, is DGGITQSPKYLFRKEGQNVTLSCEQNLNHDAMYWYRQDPGQGLRLIYYSQIVNDFQKGDIAEGYSVSREKKESFPLTVTSAQKNPTAFYLCASSIVGQKYGYTFGSGTRLTVV.

The rearrangement uses TRBV18 and TRBJ2-1; 11 nucleotides match TRBD2. The CDR3 consists of 14 residues. The ends lost 2 bases at V and 9 bases at J; junction bases unmatched: 3. The germline CDR1 and CDR2 sequences are KGHSH and LQKENI. CDR3 in amino acids: CASSPGLAGGEQFF. The CDR3 DNA reads as TGTGCCAGCTCACCAGGACTAGCGGGCGGTGAGCAGTTCTTC.

This chain links TRBV4-1 with TRBJ2-7; possible D gene TRBD1, 7 bases. Germline lookup yields CDR1 MGHRA and CDR2 YSYEKL. The CDR3 extends over 13 amino acids. Trimming removed 4 bases from V and 4 bases from J, with 11 bases in between. DNA for the CDR3: TGCGCCAGCAGCCCCAGGGGGGCATACGAGCAGTACTTC. Its protein product is CASSPRGAYEQYF.

The chain uses TRBV7-2 and TRBJ2-7; D is possibly TRBD1 (6 bases). V lost 4 bases to trimming and J lost 5 bases, with 18 bases between them. Germline V lookup: CDR1 SGHTA, CDR2 FQGNSA. CDR3 length equals 15 residues. The CDR3 coding sequence is TGTGCCAGCAGCTCTGGACAGTCCGAGGGGAACGAGCAGTACTTC. It is translated as CASSSGQSEGNEQYF. The full variable domain, completed using reference TRBV7-2 and TRBJ2-7, is GAGVSQSPSNKVTEKGKDVELRCDPISGHTALYWYRQSLGQGLEFLIYFQGNSAPDKSGLPSDRFSAERTGGSVSTLTIQRTQQEDSAVYLCASSSGQSEGNEQYFGPGTRLTVT.

The chain has TRBV4-2 and TRBJ1-1, with 9 positions matching TRBD1. Germline V gene sequence: CDR1 LGHNA, CDR2 YNFKEQ. The trim removed 0 bases at V and 13 bases at J, leaving 9 bases unmatched. The CDR3 spans 14 residues. CDR3 amino acids: CASSQDIGDRAGFF. CDR3 DNA: TGTGCCAGCAGCCAAGATATCGGGGACAGGGCGGGTTTCTTT.

This clone was counted only a few times. The genes are TRBV7-2 and TRBJ2-1, with D maybe TRBD2 (5 bases). The germline V gene has CDR1 SGHTA and CDR2 FQGNSA. This CDR3 is 14 amino acids long. V was clipped by 3 bases and J by 5 bases, with 11 bases between them. The CDR3, as DNA: TGTGCCAGCAGCTTGCGGGCCTTGAACAATGAGCAGTTCTTC. This translates into CASSLRALNNEQFF.

The chain links TRBV14 to TRBJ2-1; 10 positions match TRBD2. The CDR3 is 16 amino acids. Germline CDR1 reads SGHDN; CDR2 reads FVKESK. V dropped 1 base and J dropped 6; count of bases not matched to a gene: 6. The CDR3 coding sequence is TGTGCCAGCAGCCAAGGGACTAGCGGTAGAGCCAATGAGCAGTTCTTC. Encoded protein: CASSQGTSGRANEQFF.

This rearrangement joins TRBV6-2 or TRBV6-3 to TRBJ2-2; 14 positions agree with TRBD2. V shed 2 bases and J 6 bases; nucleotides not matched to a gene: 8. The CDR3 runs to 18 residues. The germline CDR1 and CDR2 sequences are MNHEY and SVGEGT. For the CDR3, the DNA is TGTGCCAGCAGTTACCCGTTGGGACTAGCGGGAGCTGCCGGGGAGCTGTTTTTT. Its translation is CASSYPLGLAGAAGELFF.